This TCR beta chain was recovered during a study of siplizumab effects on memory and regulatory T cells. CDR1 and CDR2 from the germline V gene are SGHTA and FQGNSA. The V gene end was trimmed by 2 bases and the J gene end by 6 bases; junction bases not matched to a gene: 8. The CDR3 contains 15 residues. TCRdb's table, derived via immunoSEQ multiplex PCR, lists solely in-frame clones and lacks some. The repertoire has 75,000 to 100,000 clones, 94% of them found once; the top ten carry around 0.33%. This clone was counted a single time. The sequence was collected from a human donor in good health. The sequencing sample was made of non-Treg CD4+ T cells sorted from blood. This rearrangement joins TRBV7-2 to TRBJ2-7; TRBD2 aligns across 9 bases. DNA of the CDR3: TGTGCCAGCAGCTTATTGGCTAGCGGGAAAGGCGAGCAGTACTTC. It codes for CASSLLASGKGEQYF.